These 23 T cell receptor beta chains came from one sample sequenced in a study of blood T cell repertoires in COVID-19. Sequenced by immunoSEQ multiplex PCR; TCRdb stores in-frame clones only, minus some. The sample lists some 68,000 clones; 86% were seen once. The sequenced sample consisted of peripheral blood. The source is a man over 45 with active COVID-19.

This chain uses TRBV7-2 with TRBJ2-7; a possible D gene is TRBD2 (5 bases). Per germline, CDR1 SGHTA and CDR2 FQGNSA. Deletions cut 3 bases from V and 6 bases from J, with 12 bases between. The CDR3 consists of 13 residues. CDR3 protein: CASSFGGSAEQYF. The CDR3 DNA reads TGTGCCAGCAGCTTCGGAGGATCTGCCGAGCAGTACTTC.

The gene calls are TRBV7-3 and TRBJ2-2, with 9 bases identical to TRBD2. This CDR3 contains 16 residues. Germline V gene data show CDR1 as SGHTA and CDR2 as FQGTGA. Trimming at V came to 3 bases and at J to 9 bases, leaving 11 bases not matched to a gene. The CDR3 here is CASSFKPGLAGRELFF. The CDR3 DNA reads TGTGCCAGCAGCTTCAAACCGGGACTAGCTGGGCGGGAGCTGTTTTTT. Full variable domain (remainder filled in from reference TRBV7-3 and TRBJ2-2): GAGVSQTPSNKVTEKGKYVELRCDPISGHTALYWYRQSLGQGPEFLIYFQGTGAADDSGLPNDRFFAVRPEGSVSTLKIQRTERGDSAVYLCASSFKPGLAGRELFFGEGSRLTVL.

This clone was observed once. This chain joins TRBV28 and TRBJ2-2; D not resolved. The V gene's germline CDR1 is MDHEN and CDR2 SYDVKM. Trimming took 7 bases from V and 0 from J, leaving 12 bases between them. The CDR3 length is 15 residues. This chain's CDR3 is CASKLSASNTGELFF. The CDR3 bases are TGTGCCAGCAAGTTAAGCGCCTCGAACACCGGGGAGCTGTTTTTT.

This chain links TRBV19 with TRBJ1-2; 7 nucleotides align to TRBD1. Trimming took 9 bases from V and 4 from J; bases not matched to a gene: 14. In germline, CDR1 is LNHDA, CDR2 SQIVND (reference sequence). The CDR3 covers 15 residues. The DNA of the CDR3 is TGTGCCAGCAGACCCCCAGGGGGGCAGGTCTATGGCTACACCTTC. The encoded protein is CASRPPGGQVYGYTF.

The chain combines TRBV6-2 or TRBV6-3 with TRBJ2-3; 8 bases map to TRBD2. J was trimmed by 0 bases and V by 0 bases; bases with no gene match: 2. CDR1 MNHEY and CDR2 SVGEGT come from the germline V gene. There are 16 residues in the CDR3. The CDR3 region is CASSYSSGASTDTQYF. The CDR3 DNA reads as TGTGCCAGCAGTTACTCTAGCGGGGCCAGCACAGATACGCAGTATTTT.

The chain carries TRBV19 and TRBJ1-1; 7 bases fit TRBD1. The CDR3 is 12 residues long. From germline, CDR1 is LNHDA and CDR2 SQIVND (reference sequence). Unmatched junction bases numbered 7, after V lost 4 bases and J lost 11 bases. The CDR3 protein is CASSRDRLTAFF. DNA of the CDR3: TGTGCCAGTAGTAGGGACAGATTAACTGCTTTCTTT.

The chain combines TRBV6-1 with TRBJ2-7, with D possibly matching TRBD2 (6 bases). The germline CDR1 and CDR2 sequences are MNHNS and SASEGT. This CDR3 has 13 residues. The ends were cut back, 1 base at V and 6 bases at J, with 10 bases in the middle. The CDR3 reads CASSEGRGAEQYF. Written as DNA, the CDR3 is TGTGCCAGCAGTGAAGGGCGGGGAGCCGAGCAGTACTTC.

The gene calls are TRBV28 and TRBJ2-1; 9 positions agree with TRBD2. Germline CDR1 is MDHEN and CDR2 is SYDVKM. The CDR3 totals 15 residues. V shed 6 bases, J shed 6 bases, and the junction held 9 bases outside the gene matches. CDR3 nucleotides: TGTGCCAGCAGGAAAGCGGGGGGTGTCCCCAATGAGCAGTTCTTC. Translation gives CASRKAGGVPNEQFF.

The chain joins TRBV14 to TRBJ2-1; D unresolved. V lost 4 bases to trimming and J lost 1 base, with 8 bases between them. The CDR3 loop spans 14 amino acids. The germline V gene encodes CDR1 SGHDN and CDR2 FVKESK. The DNA for the CDR3 is TGTGCCAGCAGCCGGCTAGGTTCCTACAATGAGCAGTTCTTC. It yields the protein CASSRLGSYNEQFF. The entire variable domain, with the rest obtained from reference TRBV14 and TRBJ2-1, is as follows: EAGVTQFPSHSVIEKGQTVTLRCDPISGHDNLYWYRRVMGKEIKFLLHFVKESKQDESGMPNNRFLAERTGGTYSTLKVQPAELEDSGVYFCASSRLGSYNEQFFGPGTRLTVL.

The chain links TRBV7-6 to TRBJ1-4, with 7 bases aligning to TRBD1. CDR1 is SGHVS, CDR2 FNYEAQ, per germline. The CDR3 length is 14 residues. V was pared by 5 bases and J by 5 bases, with 5 bases of the junction left unmatched. The CDR3 DNA reads as TGTGCCAGCAGCCAGGGGACAGAGAATGAAAAACTGTTTTTT. It encodes CASSQGTENEKLFF.

This chain uses TRBV15 with TRBJ1-1; no definite D call. The CDR3 sequence is 13 residues long. V was cut by 6 bases and J by 5 bases, with 13 bases left in between. Germline V gives CDR1 LNHNV, CDR2 YYDKDF (reference sequence). The CDR3 is CATRMTPGTEAFF. The CDR3 nucleotides are TGTGCCACCAGAATGACCCCGGGGACTGAAGCTTTCTTT. The whole variable domain, filled in from reference TRBV15 and TRBJ1-1, reads DAMVIQNPRYQVTQFGKPVTLSCSQTLNHNVMYWYQQKSSQAPKLLFHYYDKDFNNEADTPDNFQSRRPNTSFCFLDIRSPGLGDTAMYLCATRMTPGTEAFFGQGTRLTVV.

This clone has more than one count but fewer than ten. The chain recombines TRBV7-6 with TRBJ2-1; 7 bases agree with TRBD2. The CDR3 runs to 18 residues. Germline-derived CDR1 and CDR2 are SGHVS and FNYEAQ. With 1 base clipped from V and 6 bases from J, the junction kept 15 bases outside the gene matches. CDR3: CASSLGMRRAAGINEQFF. The CDR3 DNA follows: TGTGCCAGCAGCTTAGGTATGCGGAGGGCAGCGGGAATCAATGAGCAGTTCTTC.

This chain connects TRBV5-1 to TRBJ1-1; the match to TRBD1 covers 7 bases. This CDR3 is built from 14 residues. Germline-derived CDR1 and CDR2 are SGHRS and YFSETQ. With V trimmed by 4 bases and J by 4 bases, 7 bases remained unmatched. The CDR3 sequence is CASSQWTGGTEAFF. Here the CDR3 DNA reads TGCGCCAGCAGCCAGTGGACAGGAGGCACTGAAGCTTTCTTT.

The rearrangement links TRBV15 to TRBJ1-1; the D is unclear. V shed 3 bases and J shed 8 bases, with 13 bases lying between them. CDR1 and CDR2 from the germline V gene are LNHNV and YYDKDF (reference sequence). This CDR3 contains 13 residues. CDR3 sequence reads: CATSRGSRREAFF. The CDR3 bases are TGTGCCACCAGCAGGGGTTCTAGGCGGGAAGCTTTCTTT.

The rearrangement joins TRBV2 to TRBJ2-5; weak D call: TRBD2 (5 bases). Trimming left V 7 bases short and J 3 bases short, with 21 bases between. This CDR3 has 16 amino acids. In germline, CDR1 is SNHLY, CDR2 FYNNEI. The CDR3, as DNA: TGTGCCAGCAAATGGGCAGCGGCGAACTTGAAAGAGACCCAGTACTTC. This sequence encodes CASKWAAANLKETQYF.

This sequence joins TRBV5-8 and TRBJ1-2; 7 nucleotides align to TRBD1. Germline values: CDR1 SGHTS, CDR2 YDEGEE. The CDR3 spans 14 residues. V lost 2 bases, J lost 4 bases, and 5 bases stayed unmatched. The DNA of the CDR3 is TGTGCCAGCAGCTTACCCGGGACAGTCTATGGCTACACCTTC. This gives the protein CASSLPGTVYGYTF.

The chain joins TRBV5-3 to TRBJ2-5; possible D gene TRBD2, 5 bases. Being an ORF, TRBV5-3 has a function that is uncertain. The CDR3 length is 15 residues. Trimming took off 4 bases at V and 3 bases at J, with 16 bases between the two ends. The CDR3 loop is CARSERCAGKETQYF. The CDR3 DNA reads as TGTGCCAGAAGCGAGCGGTGCGCTGGAAAAGAGACCCAGTACTTC.

This chain uses TRBV12-3 or TRBV12-4 with TRBJ2-1, with no clear D. The V end lost 6 bases, the J end lost 7 bases, and 10 bases lay between the germline ends. The CDR3 contains 12 residues. CDR3 residues: CASSPQANEQFF. The CDR3 DNA reads as TGTGCCAGCAGCCCCCAGGCGAATGAGCAGTTCTTC.

The chain has TRBV7-8 and TRBJ1-4; possible D gene TRBD1, 5 bases. The CDR3 length is 13 residues. CDR1 SGHVS and CDR2 FQNEAQ come from the germline V gene. The V gene lost 5 bases and the J gene lost 4 bases, with 8 bases spanning the gap. The CDR3 DNA sequence: TGTGCCAGCAGCCGGGGGGGTAATGAAAAACTGTTTTTT. Encoded protein: CASSRGGNEKLFF.

The chain carries TRBV7-9 and TRBJ2-7, with TRBD2 matching 11 bases. The germline V gene encodes CDR1 SEHNR and CDR2 FQNEAQ (reference sequence). This CDR3 has 14 amino acids. The ends lost 5 bases at V and 2 bases at J; junction bases unmatched: 2. The CDR3 here is CASSDSGRAYEQYF. The CDR3 DNA is TGTGCCAGCAGCGATAGCGGGAGGGCCTACGAGCAGTACTTC.

J is TRBJ2-3 and V is TRBV7-6; TRBD1 matches at 8 bases. The V gene end was trimmed by 7 bases and the J gene end by 3 bases; junction bases not matched to a gene: 9. The length of the CDR3 is 15 residues. CDR1 is SGHVS, CDR2 FNYEAQ, per germline. The CDR3: CASMDSDRVTDTQYF. In DNA form, the CDR3 reads TGTGCCAGCATGGATTCGGACAGGGTTACAGATACGCAGTATTTT.

In its sample, this clone was seen a few times. CDR3 nucleotides: TGTGCCAGCAGCGGGGGACAGGGACTCAGTGAGCAGTTCTTC. Residues: CASSGGQGLSEQFF. V and J are TRBV7-9 and TRBJ2-1; 9 nucleotides agree with TRBD1. Per germline, CDR1 SEHNR and CDR2 FQNEAQ (reference sequence). Trimming took 5 bases from V and 9 from J; bases not matched to a gene: 8. The CDR3 consists of 14 residues.

The chain combines TRBV19 with TRBJ2-1, with 9 bases matching TRBD1. The CDR3 sequence is 19 residues long. Per germline, CDR1 LNHDA and CDR2 SQIVND (reference sequence). Trimming took 0 bases from V and 2 from J; bases not matched to a gene: 11. The CDR3, as DNA: TGTGCCAGTAGTATAGAGGGACAGGGTTACAGACGGGCCTACAATGAGCAGTTCTTC. The encoded protein is CASSIEGQGYRRAYNEQFF.